A single sample is the source of the 24 T cell receptor beta chains below, sequenced in a study of shared clonotypes between healthy human individuals. Clones were read by immunoSEQ multiplex PCR, and TCRdb kept only the in-frame ones, dropping some. The sample contains about 1,900,000 clones, about 95% of which appear only once. The naive CD8 fraction comprised CD45RO-negative cells positively selected for CCR7 and excluded terminally differentiated effector memory CD45RA+ cells. The specimen was naive CD8+ T cells sorted from blood. These receptors were taken from a man aged 18 to 35 in good health.

This clone appeared once. The V call is TRBV2, the J call TRBJ2-3, with TRBD2 identical over 8 bases. Germline lookup yields CDR1 SNHLY and CDR2 FYNNEI. CDR3 length: 15 residues. The J segment lost 6 bases and the V segment lost 5 bases, leaving 10 bases of the junction unmatched. This CDR3 reads CASSNPQRERDTQYF. Written as DNA, the CDR3 is TGTGCCAGCAGTAACCCTCAGCGGGAGAGGGATACGCAGTATTTT.

The CDR3: CAWSVLAGGLLYNEQFF. Here the CDR3 DNA reads TGTGCCTGGAGTGTGCTAGCGGGGGGCCTCTTGTACAATGAGCAGTTCTTC. V is TRBV30 and J is TRBJ2-1, with 11 bases that match TRBD2. There are 17 residues in the CDR3. The V gene end was trimmed by 0 bases and the J gene end by 4 bases; junction bases not matched to a gene: 8. CDR1 is GTSNPN, CDR2 SVGIG, per germline (reference sequence).

The chain is built from TRBV11-2 and TRBJ2-7; D is perhaps TRBD1 (6 bases). The V end lost 2 bases, the J end lost 3 bases, and 23 bases lay between the germline ends. Germline loops: CDR1 SGHAT, CDR2 FQNNGV. This CDR3 is 18 amino acids long. The DNA for the CDR3 is TGTGCCAGCAGCTTACGGAGGTTTGCCGGGACACCCGACTACGAGCAGTACTTC. Translated: CASSLRRFAGTPDYEQYF.

This chain links TRBV10-2 with TRBJ1-5, with D possibly matching TRBD1 (6 bases). Germline V gene lookup returns CDR1 WSHSY and CDR2 SAAADI. The CDR3 has 14 residues. The V end lost 5 bases, the J end lost 3 bases, and 11 bases lay between the germline ends. The CDR3 spells CASSTGPHNQPQHF. The DNA of the CDR3 is TGCGCCAGCAGTACAGGGCCCCACAATCAGCCCCAGCATTTT.

The V and J genes are TRBV11-2 and TRBJ2-1, with 11 positions matching TRBD2. CDR3 length equals 15 residues. The germline CDR1 and CDR2 sequences are SGHAT and FQNNGV. V lost 5 bases, J lost 9 bases, and 9 bases stayed unmatched. CDR3 protein: CASSPIAGGKGEQFF. The CDR3 nucleotides are TGTGCCAGCAGCCCCATAGCGGGAGGGAAGGGTGAGCAGTTCTTC.

About this clone: Other DNA sequences of this sample code for an identical CDR3. This rearrangement joins TRBV7-9 to TRBJ2-7, with D unresolved. The CDR3 is 13 residues long. CDR1 is SEHNR, CDR2 FQNEAQ, per germline (reference sequence). V was cut by 3 bases and J by 0 bases, with 6 bases left in between. The chain's CDR3 is CASSFTGSYEQYF. For the CDR3, the DNA is TGTGCCAGCAGCTTCACCGGCTCCTACGAGCAGTACTTC.

This chain joins TRBV7-8 and TRBJ1-1; D is undetermined. CDR1 SGHVS and CDR2 FQNEAQ come from the germline V gene. This CDR3 is 15 amino acids long. Trimming shortened V by 1 base and J by 5 bases, and 14 bases separated the two germline ends. The CDR3 here is CASSLVEGLGTEAFF. CDR3 bases: TGTGCCAGCAGCTTAGTAGAAGGGTTGGGAACTGAAGCTTTCTTT. The entire variable domain, with the rest obtained from reference TRBV7-8 and TRBJ1-1, is as follows: GAGVSQSPRYKVAKRGQDVALRCDPISGHVSLFWYQQALGQGPEFLTYFQNEAQLDKSGLPSDRFFAERPEGSVSTLKIQRTQQEDSAVYLCASSLVEGLGTEAFFGQGTRLTVV.

The chain combines TRBV6-5 with TRBJ2-5; TRBD1 aligns across 8 bases. The CDR3 runs to 14 residues. After removal of 6 bases from V and 9 bases from J, the junction contained 12 bases not matched to a gene. CDR1 and CDR2 (germline): MNHEY, SVGAGI. The CDR3 reads CASSLTGGEGSQYF. For the CDR3, the DNA is TGTGCCAGCAGCCTCACAGGGGGAGAGGGGTCCCAGTACTTC.

This sequence joins TRBV4-3 and TRBJ1-2; D not resolved. CDR1 and CDR2 from the germline V gene are LGHNA and YSLEER. With 1 base removed from V and 6 bases from J, the gap between germline ends came to 12 bases. The CDR3 contains 14 residues. CDR3 in amino acids: CASSQVDRADGYTF. The CDR3 nucleotides read TGCGCCAGCAGCCAAGTAGACCGAGCCGATGGCTACACCTTC.

This chain uses TRBV29-1 with TRBJ2-1, with D perhaps assigned TRBD1 or TRBD2 (5 bases each). V was pared by 5 bases and J by 4 bases, with 9 bases between. Germline V lookup: CDR1 SQVTM, CDR2 ANQGSEA. There are 12 residues in the CDR3. Here the CDR3 reads CSVLGEYNEQFF. The DNA of the CDR3 is TGCAGCGTTCTGGGGGAATACAATGAGCAGTTCTTC.

The chain recombines TRBV7-9 with TRBJ1-2; tentative D call: TRBD1 (6 bases). Germline lookup yields CDR1 SEHNR and CDR2 FQNEAQ (reference sequence). The CDR3 length is 15 residues. The V gene lost 2 bases and the J gene lost 9 bases, with 19 bases spanning the gap. CDR3 in amino acids: CASSLHAGTTGSYTF. The CDR3 DNA follows: TGTGCCAGCAGCTTACATGCTGGGACAACGGGGAGCTACACCTTC.

The chain joins TRBV4-3 to TRBJ2-1; 9 bases match TRBD1. The germline gives CDR1 LGHNA, CDR2 YSLEER. The CDR3 runs to 16 residues. V trimming: 4 bases; J trimming: 8 bases; junction bases outside the gene matches: 12. Here the CDR3 DNA reads TGCGCCAGCAGCCCCAATCCGGGACAGGGAGTCGATGAGCAGTTCTTC. Translation: CASSPNPGQGVDEQFF.

CDR3 loop: CASSQVGWETQYF. The CDR3 DNA is TGCGCCAGCAGCCAAGTCGGTTGGGAGACCCAGTACTTC. The rearrangement links TRBV4-1 to TRBJ2-5; D unclear. The CDR3 is 13 residues long. V was shortened by 1 base and J by 5 bases, with 8 bases between the two germline ends. Germline V gene lookup returns CDR1 MGHRA and CDR2 YSYEKL.

The rearrangement joins TRBV28 to TRBJ1-5; TRBD1 is a possible D gene (6 bases). The V end was cut by 3 bases, the J end by 5 bases, with 20 bases between. This CDR3 region has 17 residues. From germline, CDR1 is MDHEN and CDR2 SYDVKM. CDR3 in amino acids: CASSFLGHFEGDQPQHF. The CDR3 coding sequence is TGTGCCAGCAGTTTTCTTGGTCATTTCGAGGGGGATCAGCCCCAGCATTTT.

The genes are TRBV2 and TRBJ2-1, with 8 bases that match TRBD2. Per germline, CDR1 SNHLY and CDR2 FYNNEI. V was pared by 0 bases and J by 8 bases, with 12 bases of the junction left unmatched. The CDR3 is 17 residues long. The CDR3 region has the DNA TGTGCCAGCAGTGAAGCTCCCGGGACTAGTTCGCGCGATGAGCAGTTCTTC. This codes for CASSEAPGTSSRDEQFF.

This sequence joins TRBV29-1 and TRBJ2-2, with TRBD1 matching 8 bases. J gave up 5 bases and V 1 base, and 9 bases lay outside the gene matches. The CDR3 is 16 residues long. Germline loops: CDR1 SQVTM, CDR2 ANQGSEA. CDR3 protein: CSVEGLTGGGTGELFF. CDR3 nucleotide sequence: TGCAGCGTTGAAGGTCTTACAGGGGGTGGGACCGGGGAGCTGTTTTTT.

The CDR3 sequence is CASSVDDAGYGYTF. For the CDR3, the DNA is TGTGCCAGCAGCGTAGATGACGCGGGGTATGGCTACACCTTC. The chain joins TRBV9 to TRBJ1-2; D gene unclear. V lost 0 bases and J lost 5, with 11 bases in between. CDR1 is SGDLS and CDR2 is YYNGEE in the germline V gene. This CDR3 spans 14 amino acids.

The V gene is TRBV7-6, the J gene TRBJ2-3; TRBD1 matches at 8 bases. J lost 1 base, V lost 4 bases, and 7 bases had no gene match. The CDR3 sequence is 16 residues long. The germline CDR1 and CDR2 sequences are SGHVS and FNYEAQ. CDR3 residues: CASSSPTGAGTDTQYF. For the CDR3, the DNA is TGTGCCAGCAGCTCACCGACAGGGGCGGGCACAGATACGCAGTATTTT.

The chain recombines TRBV15 with TRBJ2-3; possibly TRBD1 or TRBD2 for D (5 bases each). CDR1 and CDR2 from the germline V gene are LNHNV and YYDKDF (reference sequence). This CDR3 has 15 residues. V was pared by 0 bases and J by 5 bases, with 12 bases between. The CDR3 loop is CATSRDGGYEDTQYF. In DNA form, the CDR3 reads TGTGCCACCAGCAGAGATGGGGGTTACGAAGATACGCAGTATTTT.

V usage is TRBV19 and J usage is TRBJ2-7; D possibly corresponds to TRBD2 (5 bases). Trimming took off 6 bases at V and 2 bases at J, with 11 bases between the two ends. The length of the CDR3 is 13 residues. From germline, CDR1 is LNHDA and CDR2 SQIVND (reference sequence). CDR3: CASSRRPTYEQYF. In DNA, the CDR3 is TGTGCCAGTAGCAGGAGGCCAACCTACGAGCAGTACTTC.

Note on this clone: The same CDR3 also results from other DNA sequences found in this sample. The rearrangement links TRBV4-1 to TRBJ2-1; D gene ambiguous. The germline V and J ends were trimmed by 0 bases and 7 bases, with 7 bases remaining between them. Looked up from germline, CDR1 is MGHRA and CDR2 is YSYEKL. CDR3 length: 13 residues. CDR3 sequence reads: CASSQELRNEQFF. The DNA of the CDR3 is TGCGCCAGCAGCCAAGAATTAAGGAATGAGCAGTTCTTC.

The chain has TRBV7-9 and TRBJ2-2, with 13 nucleotides matching TRBD2. The CDR3 runs 17 residues. Germline lookup yields CDR1 SEHNR and CDR2 FQNEAQ (reference sequence). With 5 bases clipped from V and 4 bases from J, the junction kept 7 bases outside the gene matches. The CDR3 spells CASSLRTSGSFTGELFF. The CDR3 nucleotides read TGTGCCAGCAGCCTCCGGACTAGCGGGAGCTTCACCGGGGAGCTGTTTTTT.

The V call is TRBV27, the J call TRBJ2-5, with D hard to call. CDR1 MNHEY and CDR2 SMNVEV come from the germline V gene (reference sequence). With 0 bases removed from V and 1 base from J, the gap between germline ends came to 12 bases. This CDR3 spans 16 amino acids. In DNA form, the CDR3 reads TGTGCCAGCAGTTTATCATCCTGGTCCGCCCAAGAGACCCAGTACTTC. This encodes CASSLSSWSAQETQYF.

This chain connects TRBV29-1 to TRBJ2-7; the match to TRBD2 covers 7 bases. This CDR3 region has 13 residues. Per the germline V gene, CDR1 is SQVTM and CDR2 is ANQGSEA. With 3 bases clipped from V and 3 bases from J, the junction kept 5 bases outside the gene matches. The CDR3 is CSVEFAGVYEQYF. CDR3 DNA: TGCAGCGTTGAGTTCGCGGGAGTCTACGAGCAGTACTTC.